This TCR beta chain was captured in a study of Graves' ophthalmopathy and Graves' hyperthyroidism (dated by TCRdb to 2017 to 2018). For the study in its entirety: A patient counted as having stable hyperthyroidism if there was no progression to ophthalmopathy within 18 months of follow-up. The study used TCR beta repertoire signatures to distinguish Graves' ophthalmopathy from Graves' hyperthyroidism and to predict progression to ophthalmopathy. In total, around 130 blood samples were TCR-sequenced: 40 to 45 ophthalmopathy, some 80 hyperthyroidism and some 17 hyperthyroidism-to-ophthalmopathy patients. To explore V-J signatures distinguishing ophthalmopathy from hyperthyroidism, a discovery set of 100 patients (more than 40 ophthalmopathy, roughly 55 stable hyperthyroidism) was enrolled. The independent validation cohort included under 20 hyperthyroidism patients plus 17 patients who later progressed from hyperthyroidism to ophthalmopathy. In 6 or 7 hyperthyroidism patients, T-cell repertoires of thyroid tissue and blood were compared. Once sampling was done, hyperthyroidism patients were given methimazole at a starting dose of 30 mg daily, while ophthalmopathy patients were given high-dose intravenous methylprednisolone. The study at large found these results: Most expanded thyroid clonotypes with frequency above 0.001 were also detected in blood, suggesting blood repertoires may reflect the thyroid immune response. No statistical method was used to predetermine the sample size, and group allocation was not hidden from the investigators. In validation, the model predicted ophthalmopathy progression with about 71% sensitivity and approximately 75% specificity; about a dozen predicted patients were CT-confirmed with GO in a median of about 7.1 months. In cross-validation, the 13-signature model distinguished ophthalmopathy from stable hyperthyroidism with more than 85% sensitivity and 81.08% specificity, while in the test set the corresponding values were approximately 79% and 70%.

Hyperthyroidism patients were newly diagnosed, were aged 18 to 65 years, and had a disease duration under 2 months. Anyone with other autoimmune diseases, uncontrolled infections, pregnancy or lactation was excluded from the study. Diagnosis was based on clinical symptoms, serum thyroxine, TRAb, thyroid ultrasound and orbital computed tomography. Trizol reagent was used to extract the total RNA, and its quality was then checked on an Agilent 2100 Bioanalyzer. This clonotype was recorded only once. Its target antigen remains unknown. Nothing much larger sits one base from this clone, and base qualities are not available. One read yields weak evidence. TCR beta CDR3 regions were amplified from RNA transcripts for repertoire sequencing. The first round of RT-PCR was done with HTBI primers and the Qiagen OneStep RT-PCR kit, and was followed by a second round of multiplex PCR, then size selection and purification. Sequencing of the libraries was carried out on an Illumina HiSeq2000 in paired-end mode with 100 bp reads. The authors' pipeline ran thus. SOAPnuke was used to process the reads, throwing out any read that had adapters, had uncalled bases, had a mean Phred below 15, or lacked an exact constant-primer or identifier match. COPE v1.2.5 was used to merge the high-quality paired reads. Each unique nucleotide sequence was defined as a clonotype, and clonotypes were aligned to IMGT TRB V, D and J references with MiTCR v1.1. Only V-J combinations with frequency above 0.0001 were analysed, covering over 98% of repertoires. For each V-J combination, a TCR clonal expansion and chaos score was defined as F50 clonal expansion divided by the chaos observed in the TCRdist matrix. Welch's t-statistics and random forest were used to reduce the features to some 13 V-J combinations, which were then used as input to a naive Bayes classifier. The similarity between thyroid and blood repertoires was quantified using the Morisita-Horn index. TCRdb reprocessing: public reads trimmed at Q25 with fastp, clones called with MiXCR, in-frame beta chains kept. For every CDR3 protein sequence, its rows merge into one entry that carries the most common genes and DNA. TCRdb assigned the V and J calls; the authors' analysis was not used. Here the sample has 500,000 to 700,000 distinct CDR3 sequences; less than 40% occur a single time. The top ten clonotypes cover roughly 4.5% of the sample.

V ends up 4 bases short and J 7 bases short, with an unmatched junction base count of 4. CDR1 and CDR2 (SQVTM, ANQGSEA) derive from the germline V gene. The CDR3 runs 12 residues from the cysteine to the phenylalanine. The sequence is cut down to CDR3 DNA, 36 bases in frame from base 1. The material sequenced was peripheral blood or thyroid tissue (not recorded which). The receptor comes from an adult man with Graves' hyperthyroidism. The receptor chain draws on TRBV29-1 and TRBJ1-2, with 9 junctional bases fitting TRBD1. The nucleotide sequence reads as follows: TGCAGCGTTGCGGCGGGACAGGGTGGCTACACCTTC. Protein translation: CSVAAGQGGYTF.